A selection of T cell receptor beta chains follows, all from one sample in a study of CD8+CD57+ T cells in acquired aplastic anemia. A single record per CDR3 protein comes from TCRdb applying MiXCR to the reads. The sample gives around 200,000 distinct CDR3 sequences, approximately 60% of which show up once; around 32% is in the top ten. The sample was sorted CD4+, CD8+, or CD8+CD57+ T cells (not recorded which) from PBMCs. The receptors were sampled from a human donor in good health. CDR3s include the opening cysteine and the closing phenylalanine or tryptophan. A D gene is named only where the DNA matches it firmly. Not all rows give a size; the values are once, few, many and, for expanded clones, a class.

v_call	cdr3_length	d_call	clone_size	j_call	cdr3_aa	cdr3_nt
TRBV24-1	17	TRBD1	.	TRBJ2-7	CATSDLGNPDRYYEQYF	TGTGCCACCAGTGATTTAGGGAACCCGGACAGGTACTACGAGCAGTACTTC
TRBV20-1	13	.	.	TRBJ2-7	CSARRTRTYEQYF	TGCAGTGCCAGAAGGACACGAACCTACGAGCAGTACTTC
TRBV7-3	18	TRBD2	.	TRBJ2-3	CASSSLAGEGYEADTQYF	TGTGCCAGCAGCTCCCTAGCGGGAGAGGGTTACGAGGCAGATACGCAGTATTTT
TRBV10-3	16	TRBD2	.	TRBJ2-3	CAISTGLAGGQDTQYF	TGTGCCATCAGCACCGGACTAGCGGGGGGGCAAGATACGCAGTATTTT
TRBV2	15	TRBD1	.	TRBJ1-1	CASSEGQAGTTEAFF	TGTGCCAGCAGTGAGGGACAGGCTGGGACCACTGAAGCTTTCTTT
TRBV5-6	18	TRBD1	many	TRBJ2-7	CASSGIPDRAPSSYEQYF	TGTGCCAGCAGCGGCATTCCGGACAGGGCCCCAAGCTCCTACGAGCAGTACTTC
TRBV7-3	11	.	many	TRBJ2-1	CASSSGYEQFF	TGTGCCAGCAGCTCAGGGTATGAGCAGTTCTTC
TRBV20-1	19	.	many	TRBJ2-1	CSALHPRLLAPGDNNEQFF	TGCAGTGCCCTACATCCTCGTCTTCTTGCCCCGGGAGATAACAATGAGCAGTTCTTC
TRBV24-1	15	TRBD1	.	TRBJ1-4	CATSDLTSGQGSCFF	TGTGCCACCAGTGATTTGACGTCGGGACAGGGCTCCTGTTTTTTT
TRBV9	11	.	many	TRBJ2-5	CASSVDETQYF	TGTGCCAGCAGCGTAGATGAGACCCAGTACTTC
TRBV7-2	16	.	.	TRBJ2-3	CASSSWDSGSTDTQYF	TGTGCCAGCAGCTCCTGGGATAGCGGTAGCACAGATACGCAGTATTTT
TRBV11-3	14	TRBD1	many	TRBJ2-2	CASSAQTGAGELFF	TGTGCCAGCAGCGCTCAGACAGGGGCCGGGGAGCTGTTTTTT
TRBV18	12	.	.	TRBJ1-1	CASSPRTGEAFF	TGTGCCAGCTCACCCCGGACCGGGGAAGCTTTCTTT
TRBV10-3	17	TRBD1	once	TRBJ2-3	CAIRPGQQGWGTDTQYF	TGTGCCATCAGACCGGGACAGCAGGGATGGGGCACAGATACGCAGTATTTT
TRBV10-3	11	.	few	TRBJ2-7	CAISGSYEQYF	TGTGCCATCAGTGGCTCCTACGAGCAGTACTTC
TRBV2	14	.	.	TRBJ1-6	CASRRRLYNSPLHF	TGTGCCAGCAGGAGGCGTCTCTATAATTCACCCCTCCACTTT
TRBV6-1	13	.	.	TRBJ2-2	CASSDTGLGELFF	TGTGCCAGCAGTGATACAGGGCTCGGGGAGCTGTTTTTT
TRBV5-4	14	.	.	TRBJ1-1	CASSLDAVNTEAFF	TGTGCCAGCAGCTTGGATGCGGTGAACACTGAAGCTTTCTTT
TRBV6-2/TRBV6-3	13	.	many	TRBJ1-1	CASLQGGVTEAFF	TGTGCCTCCCTCCAAGGAGGTGTCACTGAAGCTTTCTTT
TRBV2	17	.	many	TRBJ1-2	CASSVPLQAREVDGYTF	TGTGCCAGCAGTGTCCCCCTTCAGGCCAGGGAGGTCGATGGCTACACCTTC
TRBV7-9	13	TRBD1	many	TRBJ1-1	CASTGQGDTEAFF	TGTGCCAGCACCGGACAGGGGGACACTGAAGCTTTCTTT
TRBV6-4	15	TRBD2	many	TRBJ2-3	CASSWLAGDTDTQYF	TGTGCCAGCAGTTGGCTAGCGGGGGACACAGATACGCAGTATTTT
TRBV7-3	14	.	.	TRBJ1-1	CASTYQGGNTEAFF	TGTGCCAGCACCTACCAGGGAGGAAACACTGAAGCTTTCTTT
TRBV29-1	13	.	.	TRBJ1-2	CSVEDPGRYGYTF	TGCAGCGTTGAAGATCCTGGCAGATATGGCTACACCTTC
TRBV7-2	18	TRBD2	.	TRBJ2-3	CASSFEPGLAGDTDTQYF	TGTGCCAGCAGCTTCGAACCGGGACTAGCGGGGGACACAGATACGCAGTATTTT
TRBV7-9	12	.	.	TRBJ2-7	CASSSPYVEQYF	TGTGCCAGCAGCTCACCCTACGTGGAGCAGTACTTC
TRBV5-8	16	TRBD1	.	TRBJ2-3	CASSSKPGQGLNTQYF	TGTGCCAGCAGCTCGAAACCGGGACAGGGGTTGAATACGCAGTATTTT
TRBV4-1	16	.	many	TRBJ2-7	CASSQESTVTYYEQYF	TGCGCCAGCAGCCAAGAATCGACAGTTACTTACTACGAGCAGTACTTC
TRBV2	12	.	once	TRBJ1-5	CASRGSNQPQHF	TGTGCCAGCAGGGGGAGCAATCAGCCCCAGCATTTT
TRBV7-8	17	.	few	TRBJ1-5	CASSSDGPLTGNQPQHF	TGTGCCAGCAGCTCGGACGGACCCTTAACTGGCAATCAGCCCCAGCATTTT
TRBV25-1	20	TRBD1	once	TRBJ1-3	CASSDLTRWGQGDSGNTIYF	TGTGCCAGCAGTGATTTAACCCGCTGGGGACAGGGGGACTCTGGAAACACCATATATTTT
TRBV20-1	19	.	.	TRBJ2-7	CSARDCASSPGLNVYEQYF	.
TRBV29-1	12	.	.	TRBJ2-1	CSFVDCGNEQFF	TGCAGCTTTGTAGATTGTGGTAATGAGCAGTTCTTC
TRBV7-9	14	TRBD1	.	TRBJ2-3	CASSRQGGTDTQYF	TGTGCCAGCAGCAGACAGGGAGGCACAGATACGCAGTATTTT
TRBV7-9	17	TRBD2	.	TRBJ2-3	CASSLTGTSGSTDTQYF	TGTGCCAGCAGCTTAACCGGGACTAGTGGGAGCACAGATACGCAGTATTTT
TRBV10-3	15	.	.	TRBJ1-2	CAISDSRGLNYGYTF	TGTGCCATCAGTGACTCAAGGGGACTAAACTATGGCTACACCTTC
TRBV4-3	19	TRBD2	few	TRBJ2-1	CASSHRRSGGTFSYNEQFF	TGCGCCAGCAGCCATAGGAGGAGCGGGGGGACCTTCTCCTACAATGAGCAGTTCTTC